What follows are 30 T cell receptor beta chains derived from one specimen sequenced in a study of HIV-infected patients and healthy controls. TCRdb redid the calling of the 5' RACE reads with MiXCR, one entry per CDR3 protein. The sample includes about 70,000 distinct CDR3 sequences, about 17% of them seen just once. The sequencing input was CD4+ T cells from blood. The receptors stem from a human donor in good health.

The chain recombines TRBV7-2 with TRBJ2-1; D is possibly TRBD1 or TRBD2 (5 bases each). Germline values: CDR1 SGHTA, CDR2 FQGNSA. V gave up 7 bases and J gave up 5 bases, with 15 bases separating them. The CDR3 extends over 14 amino acids. CDR3 loop: CASTLTGGDNEQFF. CDR3 nucleotide sequence: TGTGCCAGCACCCTGACTGGGGGAGACAATGAGCAGTTCTTC. The variable domain in full, with the rest retrieved from reference TRBV7-2 and TRBJ2-1, is GAGVSQSPSNKVTEKGKDVELRCDPISGHTALYWYRQSLGQGLEFLIYFQGNSAPDKSGLPSDRFSAERTGGSVSTLTIQRTQQEDSAVYLCASTLTGGDNEQFFGPGTRLTVL.

The sample holds many counts of this clonotype. This chain links TRBV5-1 with TRBJ1-1; D is ambiguous. Trimming stripped 1 base from V and 1 base from J, with 8 bases between. The CDR3 covers 14 residues. The germline CDR1 and CDR2 sequences are SGHRS and YFSETQ. CDR3 bases: TGCGCCAGCAGCTTGTTGGAGGGGAACACTGAAGCTTTCTTT. This codes for CASSLLEGNTEAFF.

Judged by abundance, this clonotype is medium-sized. CDR3 coding DNA: TGTGCCAGCACTCGACCCCCGAACACTGAAGCTTTCTTT. Protein sequence: CASTRPPNTEAFF. The chain uses TRBV2 and TRBJ1-1; D not certain. Trimming left V 7 bases short and J 1 base short, with 10 bases between. The CDR3 runs to 13 residues. Germline CDR1 reads SNHLY; CDR2 reads FYNNEI.

Turning to this clonotype: A read error may be the cause here, since a much bigger clone is one base away. The CDR3 ends on some other residue instead of the conserved phenylalanine or tryptophan, so this is likely a read error. The V and J genes are TRBV28 and TRBJ2-7, with TRBD1 matching 9 bases. Trimming removed 7 bases from V and 3 bases from J; junction bases left unmatched: 7. Germline V gene lookup returns CDR1 MDHEN and CDR2 SYDVKM. This CDR3 has 14 amino acids. The CDR3 loop is CASTTGGPGYEQYY. The CDR3 DNA is TGTGCCAGCACAACAGGGGGCCCGGGCTACGAGCAGTACTAC.

This clonotype was counted many times. This chain joins TRBV7-9 and TRBJ1-2, with a possible D match to TRBD1 (6 bases). CDR1 SEHNR and CDR2 FQNEAQ come from the germline V gene (reference sequence). The CDR3 length is 14 residues. With 1 base removed from V and 4 bases from J, the gap between germline ends came to 10 bases. The CDR3 loop is CASSLEGGSYGYTF. The CDR3, as DNA: TGTGCCAGCAGCTTAGAAGGGGGATCCTATGGCTACACCTTC.

This clonotype has more than one count but fewer than ten. V gene TRBV5-6 combines with J gene TRBJ2-5; D could derive from TRBD1 or TRBD2 (7 bases each). The germline V and J ends were trimmed by 5 bases and 5 bases, with 13 bases remaining between them. The CDR3 has 13 residues. Germline CDR1 SGHDT, CDR2 YYEEEE. In DNA form, the CDR3 reads TGTGCCAGCAGGCGCAGGGGGGGGGAGACCCAGTACTTC. It yields the protein CASRRRGGETQYF. The full variable domain, its missing parts supplied by reference TRBV5-6 and TRBJ2-5, is DAGVTQSPTHLIKTRGQQVTLRCSPKSGHDTVSWYQQALGQGPQFIFQYYEEEERQRGNFPDRFSGHQFPNYSSELNVNALLLGDSALYLCASRRRGGETQYFGPGTRLLVL.

This clonotype was counted only a few times. This sequence joins TRBV18 and TRBJ2-7; 11 bases are a match to TRBD2. CDR1 and CDR2 from the germline V gene are KGHSH and LQKENI. The CDR3 consists of 16 residues. Trimming took 2 bases from V and 5 from J; bases not matched to a gene: 8. The CDR3 DNA reads TGTGCCAGCTCACCAGTAGCGGGGGGGCTCCAGGACGAGCAGTACTTC. Translating it yields CASSPVAGGLQDEQYF. The full variable domain, rest sourced from reference TRBV18 and TRBJ2-7, is NAGVMQNPRHLVRRRGQEARLRCSPMKGHSHVYWYRQLPEEGLKFMVYLQKENIIDESGMPKERFSAEFPKEGPSILRIQQVVRGDSAAYFCASSPVAGGLQDEQYFGPGTRLTVT.

The chain recombines TRBV15 with TRBJ1-2; possible D gene TRBD1, 5 bases. Germline loops: CDR1 LNHNV, CDR2 YYDKDF (reference sequence). This CDR3 is built from 15 residues. V lost 0 bases, J lost 2 bases, and 10 bases lay in between. For the CDR3, the DNA is TGTGCCACCAGCAGAGATTTAGGGACGAACTATGGCTACACCTTC. This translates into CATSRDLGTNYGYTF. The whole variable domain, filled in from reference TRBV15 and TRBJ1-2, reads DAMVIQNPRYQVTQFGKPVTLSCSQTLNHNVMYWYQQKSSQAPKLLFHYYDKDFNNEADTPDNFQSRRPNTSFCFLDIRSPGLGDTAMYLCATSRDLGTNYGYTFGSGTRLTVV.

The chain joins TRBV3-1 to TRBJ1-3; D uncertain. Per the germline V gene, CDR1 is LGHDT and CDR2 is YNNKEL (reference sequence). CDR3 length: 15 amino acids. Trimming pared 2 bases from V and 0 bases from J, leaving 8 bases between. CDR3: CASSQYSTSGNTIYF. The CDR3 DNA sequence: TGTGCCAGCAGCCAATACAGCACCTCTGGAAACACCATATATTTT.

The rearrangement joins TRBV18 to TRBJ1-6; maybe TRBD1 (5 bases). Trimming left V 6 bases short and J 11 bases short, with 20 bases between. This CDR3 region has 15 residues. Looked up from germline, CDR1 is KGHSH and CDR2 is LQKENI. The CDR3 DNA sequence: TGTGCCAGCTCGCCGGCCGGGACTGAAGGTGCACCCCTCCACTTT. This codes for CASSPAGTEGAPLHF.

In this sample, this clonotype turned up many times. The chain combines TRBV6-6 with TRBJ1-1; no reliable D call. The CDR3 has 13 amino acids. Germline V gene data show CDR1 as MNHNY and CDR2 as SVGAGI (reference sequence). V shed 0 bases and J shed 11 bases, with 13 bases lying between them. The CDR3 nucleotides read TGTGCCAGCAGTTACTCGCAGCGGAATCCGGCTTTCTTT. It translates to CASSYSQRNPAFF.

The chain has TRBV12-3 or TRBV12-4 and TRBJ1-6, with 9 bases identical to TRBD1. The junction had 2 bases not matched to a gene; V was cut back by 5 bases and J by 9 bases. The CDR3 covers 13 residues. The CDR3 is CASSMGQGSPLHF. Here the CDR3 DNA reads TGTGCCAGCAGTATGGGACAGGGTTCACCCCTCCACTTT.

The genes are TRBV2 and TRBJ2-7; D might be TRBD2 (6 bases). There are 13 residues in the CDR3. Germline CDR1 is SNHLY and CDR2 is FYNNEI. The ends were cut back, 7 bases at V and 6 bases at J, with 16 bases in the middle. CDR3 amino acids: CASMWQVGGEQYF. The CDR3 DNA follows: TGTGCCAGCATGTGGCAGGTCGGGGGCGAGCAGTACTTC.

The genes are TRBV2 and TRBJ2-1, with D possibly being TRBD2 (6 bases). Trimming left V 4 bases short and J 5 bases short, with 15 bases between. The CDR3 is made up of 15 amino acids. Germline-derived CDR1 and CDR2 are SNHLY and FYNNEI. The CDR3 DNA reads as TGTGCCAGCAGTGCTGAGCGGGCCGTAAACAATGAGCAGTTCTTC. Residues: CASSAERAVNNEQFF.

V and J are TRBV15 and TRBJ2-7, with 7 bases identical to TRBD2. From germline, CDR1 is LNHNV and CDR2 YYDKDF (reference sequence). This CDR3 is built from 16 residues. The trim removed 0 bases at V and 2 bases at J, leaving 7 bases unmatched. CDR3 loop: CATSRDRGDPPYEQYF. The CDR3, as DNA: TGTGCCACCAGCAGAGATCGGGGGGATCCCCCCTACGAGCAGTACTTC.

In its sample, this clonotype was seen many times. The J gene is TRBJ2-1, the V gene TRBV3-1; perhaps TRBD2 as D (5 bases). V lost 4 bases to trimming and J lost 14 bases, with 18 bases between them. The CDR3 is made up of 13 amino acids. Germline CDR1 LGHDT, CDR2 YNNKEL (reference sequence). CDR3 amino acids: CASSRVSGNPEFF. CDR3 bases: TGTGCCAGCAGCCGAGTCTCCGGGAACCCTGAGTTCTTC.

This clonotype has ten or more counts. This chain uses TRBV7-8 with TRBJ1-1, with D perhaps TRBD1 (6 bases). The V gene lost 8 bases and the J gene lost 5 bases, with 18 bases spanning the gap. The CDR3 is 14 residues long. Germline CDR1 reads SGHVS; CDR2 reads FQNEAQ. The chain's CDR3 is CASLGQGIMTEAFF. CDR3 nucleotide sequence: TGTGCCAGCTTAGGCCAGGGGATTATGACTGAAGCTTTCTTT.

This clonotype was observed a handful of times. The chain recombines TRBV7-9 with TRBJ2-4; the D gene is possibly TRBD2 (6 bases). Germline V gene data show CDR1 as SEHNR and CDR2 as FQNEAQ (reference sequence). The CDR3 consists of 14 residues. V lost 1 base and J 6 bases, leaving 10 bases between the germline ends. CDR3 in amino acids: CASSLGDSRNIQYF. The CDR3 nucleotides are TGTGCCAGCAGCTTAGGGGACTCCCGAAACATTCAGTACTTC.

This clonotype was detected only a few times. The genes are TRBV27 and TRBJ2-2; D not certain. Trimming pared 7 bases from V and 4 bases from J, leaving 13 bases between. Germline CDR1 is MNHEY and CDR2 is SMNVEV (reference sequence). The CDR3 has 14 amino acids. The CDR3 spells CASTLRAVTGELFF. The CDR3 region has the DNA TGTGCCAGCACCCTTAGGGCGGTCACCGGGGAGCTGTTTTTT.

This clonotype turned up a few times. The gene calls are TRBV6-6 and TRBJ2-7, with D perhaps matching TRBD1 (5 bases). CDR3 length: 14 residues. Germline-derived CDR1 and CDR2 are MNHNY and SVGAGI (reference sequence). With 6 bases removed from V and 0 bases from J, the gap between germline ends came to 12 bases. DNA for the CDR3: TGTGCCAGCAGCCAGGGTCAGAGCTCCTACGAGCAGTACTTC. Protein product: CASSQGQSSYEQYF.

V is TRBV19 and J is TRBJ1-3; unclear D gene. The CDR3 covers 16 residues. CDR1 is LNHDA and CDR2 is SQIVND in the germline V gene (reference sequence). The ends were cut back, 3 bases at V and 2 bases at J, with 14 bases in the middle. The CDR3 loop is CASSIVPLLPGNTIYF. For the CDR3, the DNA is TGTGCCAGTAGTATCGTCCCCCTGCTGCCTGGAAACACCATATATTTT.

This sequence joins TRBV12-3 or TRBV12-4 and TRBJ2-3, with D possibly TRBD2 on 6 matching bases. V gave up 6 bases and J gave up 0 bases, with 13 bases separating them. The CDR3 extends over 15 amino acids. The CDR3 DNA sequence: TGTGCCAGCAGCCGCGGGACTGGCAGCACAGATACGCAGTATTTT. Its translation is CASSRGTGSTDTQYF.

In DNA form, the CDR3 reads TGCGCCAGCAGTCAGCAGGACAGGGATGAGCAGTTCTTC. It codes for CASSQQDRDEQFF. The rearrangement links TRBV23-1 to TRBJ2-1; 8 nucleotides match TRBD1. TRBV23-1 is filed as an ORF, its function uncertain. The CDR3 has 13 amino acids. Trimming took 3 bases from V and 8 from J; bases not matched to a gene: 3.

With regard to this clonotype: The junction differs from germline at one of its ends, possibly a read error. The CDR3 sequence is CASSTPSGQPNF. CDR3 DNA sequence: TGTGCCAGCAGTACACCATCGGGACAGCCTAATTTC. The V and J genes are TRBV6-2 or TRBV6-3 and TRBJ2-4, with TRBD1 matching 7 bases. There are 12 residues in the CDR3. Per germline, CDR1 MNHEY and CDR2 SVGEGT.

The chain combines TRBV12-3 or TRBV12-4 with TRBJ2-4; 11 bases agree with TRBD2. The CDR3 runs to 17 residues. J lost 4 bases, V lost 6 bases, and 11 bases had no gene match. The CDR3 coding sequence is TGTGCCAGCAGCCCAGGGACTAGCGGCGGCCCTAAAAACATTCAGTACTTC. Encoded protein: CASSPGTSGGPKNIQYF.

This clonotype was seen ten or more times. V usage is TRBV7-3 and J usage is TRBJ2-3, with TRBD1 as a possible D gene (6 bases). This CDR3 spans 15 amino acids. Germline V gene data show CDR1 as SGHTA and CDR2 as FQGTGA. Trimming removed 5 bases from V and 7 bases from J, with 19 bases in between. Here the CDR3 reads CASSISGTSKNTQYF. CDR3 DNA sequence: TGTGCCAGCAGCATCTCCGGGACAAGTAAGAATACGCAGTATTTT.

This clonotype was found once. This sequence joins TRBV7-8 and TRBJ1-2, with 9 bases matching TRBD1. Germline CDR1 and CDR2: SGHVS and FQNEAQ. V lost 5 bases, J lost 8 bases, and 18 bases stayed unmatched. The CDR3 is made up of 17 amino acids. The CDR3 region is CASSALWRDRATGGYTF. The CDR3 DNA reads TGTGCCAGCAGCGCTCTCTGGCGGGACAGGGCCACCGGGGGCTACACCTTC.

This clonotype was counted between two and nine times. J is TRBJ2-4 and V is TRBV2; D call uncertain. With 10 bases removed from V and 2 bases from J, the gap between germline ends came to 18 bases. The CDR3 covers 15 residues. Looked up from germline, CDR1 is SNHLY and CDR2 is FYNNEI. The CDR3 DNA reads as TGTGCCACACAGCGACGAGACACCTCCAAAAACATTCAGTACTTC. It codes for CATQRRDTSKNIQYF.

This clonotype was counted at least ten times. This chain links TRBV7-6 with TRBJ1-1; D not resolved. This CDR3 is built from 15 residues. V was trimmed by 0 bases and J by 2 bases, leaving 10 bases between them. The germline CDR1 and CDR2 sequences are SGHVS and FNYEAQ. CDR3 in DNA: TGTGCCAGCAGCTTAGCCCCTACAGAAAACACTGAAGCTTTCTTT. Translating gives CASSLAPTENTEAFF.

This clonotype appeared a single time. V and J are TRBV18 and TRBJ2-3; 7 bases are shared with TRBD1. V was clipped by 3 bases and J by 3 bases; unmatched bases: 9. The CDR3 runs to 16 residues. Germline V gene data show CDR1 as KGHSH and CDR2 as LQKENI. The CDR3 reads CASSPGTGARTDTQYF. The DNA of the CDR3 is TGTGCCAGCTCACCTGGTACAGGGGCTCGGACAGATACGCAGTATTTT.